Included here is one T cell receptor beta chain sequence, with context. Germline V CDR1 and CDR2: MGHDK, SYGVNS. Trimming pared 6 bases from V and 5 bases from J, leaving 10 bases between. The CDR3 is 12 residues long. The data are from a study of blood T cell repertoires in COVID-19. About the research overall: Collection of acute and convalescent COVID-19 samples took place in the United States, Italy and Spain. In each case, the material was cDNA or gDNA derived from T cells, B-cell-depleted T cells, or PBMCs.

How the authors handled the data: Amplified reference gene primers provided the basis for estimating nucleated cell counts. Method: immunoSEQ multiplex PCR; TCRdb's copy keeps in-frame clones and lacks some. V, J and clone size reflect that table, while D and trimming were determined from the DNA. The data hold approximately 180,000 clones, with about 87% observed a single time. The receptor was derived from a man aged 35-49 years with active or convalescent COVID-19. The V gene is TRBV25-1, the J gene TRBJ1-1; tentative D call: TRBD1 (5 bases). Sequenced sample: peripheral blood. Here the CDR3 DNA reads TGTGCCAGCAGCCCGGGGGGTACTGAAGCTTTCTTT. Protein product: CASSPGGTEAFF.